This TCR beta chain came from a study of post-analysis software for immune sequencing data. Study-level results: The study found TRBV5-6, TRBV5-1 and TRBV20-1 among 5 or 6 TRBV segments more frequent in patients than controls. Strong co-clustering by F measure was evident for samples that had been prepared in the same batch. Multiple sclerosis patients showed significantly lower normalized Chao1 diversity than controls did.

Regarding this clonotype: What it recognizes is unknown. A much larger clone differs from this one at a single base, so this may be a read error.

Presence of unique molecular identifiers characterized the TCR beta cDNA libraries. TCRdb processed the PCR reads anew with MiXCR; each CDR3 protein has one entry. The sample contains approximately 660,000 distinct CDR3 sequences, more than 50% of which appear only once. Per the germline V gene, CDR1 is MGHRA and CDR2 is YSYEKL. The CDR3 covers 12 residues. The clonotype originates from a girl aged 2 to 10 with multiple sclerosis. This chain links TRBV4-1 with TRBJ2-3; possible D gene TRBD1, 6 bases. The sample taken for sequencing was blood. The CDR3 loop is CANSQTGDTQYF. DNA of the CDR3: TGCGCCAACAGCCAGACAGGAGATACGCAGTATTTT.